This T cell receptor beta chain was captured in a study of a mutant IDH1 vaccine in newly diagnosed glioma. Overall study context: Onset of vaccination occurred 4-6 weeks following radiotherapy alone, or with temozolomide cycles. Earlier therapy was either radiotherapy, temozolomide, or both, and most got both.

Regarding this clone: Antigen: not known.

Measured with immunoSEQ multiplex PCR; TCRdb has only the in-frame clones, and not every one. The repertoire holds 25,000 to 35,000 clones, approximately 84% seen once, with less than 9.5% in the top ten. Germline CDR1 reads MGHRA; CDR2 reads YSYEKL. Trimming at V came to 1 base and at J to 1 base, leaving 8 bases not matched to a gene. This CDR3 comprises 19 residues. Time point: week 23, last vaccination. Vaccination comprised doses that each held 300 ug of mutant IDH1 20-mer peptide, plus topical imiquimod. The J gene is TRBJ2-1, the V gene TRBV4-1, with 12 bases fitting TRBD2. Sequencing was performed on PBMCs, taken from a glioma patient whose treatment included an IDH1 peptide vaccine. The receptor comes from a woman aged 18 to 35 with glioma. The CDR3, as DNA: TGCGCCAGCAGCCAAGGGGGGCTAGCGGGAGGGCGATCCTACAATGAGCAGTTCTTC. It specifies CASSQGGLAGGRSYNEQFF.